Listed below are T cell receptor beta chains from one sample, sequenced in a study of blood T cell repertoires in COVID-19. Using immunoSEQ multiplex PCR, the repertoire was profiled, and TCRdb retains in-frame clones only, with some absent. The repertoire has 150,000 or so clones, 82% of them found once; the top ten carry roughly 15%. The sequenced sample consisted of peripheral blood. These receptors were taken from a human donor with acute or convalescent COVID-19. The donor label of this sample is uncertain. The CDR3 runs from the conserved cysteine through the conserved F or W. The D gene is left open where the match is weak. Some rows mark clone size as missing; the rest say once, few, many or name a class of expanded clone.

>TRBD1|-|TRBV3-1/TRBV3-2|TRBJ1-1
CASSLQGVNEAFF
TGTGCCAGCAGCTTACAGGGGGTCAATGAAGCTTTCTTT
>-|-|TRBV5-4|TRBJ1-2
CASSLFQGNVGYTF
TGTGCCAGCAGCTTATTCCAGGGAAACGTCGGCTACACCTTC
>TRBD1|-|TRBV7-2|TRBJ2-1
CASSRDRGRPEWFF
TGTGCCAGCAGCAGAGACAGGGGGCGCCCAGAGTGGTTCTTC
>TRBD1|-|TRBV19|TRBJ1-5
CASSTPGQGRQPQHF
TGTGCCAGTAGTACACCAGGACAGGGCAGGCAGCCCCAGCATTTT
>-|-|TRBV4-2|TRBJ2-2
CASSQGQSANTGELFF
TGTGCCAGCAGCCAAGGACAGAGCGCGAACACCGGGGAGCTGTTTTTT
>-|few|TRBV5-1|TRBJ2-3
CASSLLQSTDTQYF
TGCGCCAGCAGCTTGTTACAGTCCACAGATACGCAGTATTTT
>-|once|TRBV5-4|TRBJ2-3
CASRSTGTSTDTQYF
TGTGCCAGCCGATCGACAGGGACTAGCACAGATACGCAGTATTTT
>-|once|TRBV30|TRBJ1-2
CAREPPLDGGYGYTF
TGTGCCCGGGAGCCCCCGCTCGACGGCGGCTATGGCTACACCTTC
>-|-|TRBV6-5|TRBJ2-7
CASSRDSTYEQYF
TGTGCCAGCAGCCGGGACTCTACCTACGAGCAGTACTTC
>TRBD2|-|TRBV10-1|TRBJ2-1
CASSEYEASGGLYEQFF
TGCGCCAGCAGTGAGTACGAAGCTAGCGGGGGGCTATATGAGCAGTTCTTC
>-|-|TRBV18|TRBJ1-5
CASSPEVDQPQHF
TGTGCCAGCTCACCAGAGGTCGATCAGCCCCAGCATTTT
>TRBD1|-|TRBV27|TRBJ2-7
CASSSGTGGGEQYF
TGTGCCAGCAGTTCCGGGACAGGGGGAGGCGAGCAGTACTTC
>-|-|TRBV4-3|TRBJ1-2
CASSQDWGRPGDGYTF
TGCGCCAGCAGCCAAGATTGGGGGAGGCCGGGGGATGGCTACACCTTC
>-|-|TRBV27|TRBJ2-3
CASTGRAVSTDTQYF
TGTGCCAGCACCGGTCGAGCGGTTAGCACAGATACGCAGTATTTT
>TRBD1|once|TRBV2|TRBJ2-3
CASSLRDRGEYF
TGTGCCAGCAGTCTCCGGGACAGGGGGGAGTATTTT
>TRBD1|-|TRBV7-6|TRBJ1-5
CASSFDRGGNQPQHF
TGTGCCAGCAGCTTCGACAGGGGAGGAAATCAGCCCCAGCATTTT
>-|-|TRBV29-1|TRBJ2-1
CSAQGRTVFNEQFF
TGCAGCGCTCAGGGCAGGACGGTTTTCAATGAGCAGTTCTTC
>TRBD1|-|TRBV3-1/TRBV3-2|TRBJ1-2
CASSQKFRDSPAGYTF
TGTGCCAGCAGCCAAAAATTTCGGGACAGCCCGGCGGGCTACACCTTC
>TRBD1|-|TRBV5-4|TRBJ2-4
CASRDGTGESLAKNIQYF
TGTGCCAGCAGGGACGGGACAGGGGAGTCCTTAGCCAAAAACATTCAGTACTTC
>TRBD1|-|TRBV15|TRBJ1-3
CATSRTGINTIYF
TGTGCCACCAGCAGGACAGGGATAAACACCATATATTTT